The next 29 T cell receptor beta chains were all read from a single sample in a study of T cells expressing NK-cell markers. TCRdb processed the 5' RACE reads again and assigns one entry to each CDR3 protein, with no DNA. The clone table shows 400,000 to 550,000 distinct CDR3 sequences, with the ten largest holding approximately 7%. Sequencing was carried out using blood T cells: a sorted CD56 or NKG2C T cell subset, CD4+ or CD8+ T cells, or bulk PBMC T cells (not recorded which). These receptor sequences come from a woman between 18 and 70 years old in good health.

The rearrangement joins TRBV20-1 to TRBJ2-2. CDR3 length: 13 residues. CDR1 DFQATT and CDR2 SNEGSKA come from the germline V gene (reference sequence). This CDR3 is CSAPEMNTGELFF.

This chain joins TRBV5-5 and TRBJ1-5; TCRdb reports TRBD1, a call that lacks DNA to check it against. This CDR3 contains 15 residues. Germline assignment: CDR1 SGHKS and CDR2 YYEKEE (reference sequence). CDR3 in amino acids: CASSPEGDLNQPQHF.

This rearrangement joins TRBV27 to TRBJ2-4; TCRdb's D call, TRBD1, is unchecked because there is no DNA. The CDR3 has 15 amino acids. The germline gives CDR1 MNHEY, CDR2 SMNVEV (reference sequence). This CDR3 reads CASSDAGRAKNIQYF.

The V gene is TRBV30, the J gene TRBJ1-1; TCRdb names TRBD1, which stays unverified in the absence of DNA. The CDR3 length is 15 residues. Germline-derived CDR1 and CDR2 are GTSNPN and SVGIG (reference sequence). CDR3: CAWSVRGRGFTEAFF.

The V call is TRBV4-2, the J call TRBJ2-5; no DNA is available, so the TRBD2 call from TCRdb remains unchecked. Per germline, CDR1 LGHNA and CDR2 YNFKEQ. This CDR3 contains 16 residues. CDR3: CASSQDLAGGQETQYF.

CDR3 sequence: CSARGIDRNTEAFF. V gene TRBV20-1 combines with J gene TRBJ1-1. There are 14 residues in the CDR3. Germline V gene lookup returns CDR1 DFQATT and CDR2 SNEGSKA (reference sequence).

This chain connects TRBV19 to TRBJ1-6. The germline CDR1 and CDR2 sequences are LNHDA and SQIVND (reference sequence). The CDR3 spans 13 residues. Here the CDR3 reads CASGRENNSPLHF.

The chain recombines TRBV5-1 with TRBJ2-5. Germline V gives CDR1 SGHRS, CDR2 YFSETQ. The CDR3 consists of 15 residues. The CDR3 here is CASSRTEGTQETQYF.

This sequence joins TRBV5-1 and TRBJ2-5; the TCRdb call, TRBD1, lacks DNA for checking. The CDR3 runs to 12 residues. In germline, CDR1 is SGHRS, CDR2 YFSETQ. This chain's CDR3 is CASSSEGETQYF. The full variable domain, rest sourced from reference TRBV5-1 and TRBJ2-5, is KAGVTQTPRYLIKTRGQQVTLSCSPISGHRSVSWYQQTPGQGLQFLFEYFSETQRNKGNFPGRFSGRQFSNSRSEMNVSTLELGDSALYLCASSSEGETQYFGPGTRLLVL.

The CDR3 loop is CSAPSGRTDNEQFF. The chain carries TRBV20-1 and TRBJ2-1; TCRdb's assignment of TRBD1 cannot be checked, as there is no DNA. The CDR3 length is 14 residues. Germline V gene data show CDR1 as DFQATT and CDR2 as SNEGSKA (reference sequence).

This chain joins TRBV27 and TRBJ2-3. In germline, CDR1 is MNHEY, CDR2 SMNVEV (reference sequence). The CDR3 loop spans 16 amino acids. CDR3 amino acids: CASSLSATASTDTQYF.

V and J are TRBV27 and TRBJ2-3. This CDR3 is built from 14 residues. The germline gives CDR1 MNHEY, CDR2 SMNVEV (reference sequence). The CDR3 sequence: CASSYFTSTDTQYF.

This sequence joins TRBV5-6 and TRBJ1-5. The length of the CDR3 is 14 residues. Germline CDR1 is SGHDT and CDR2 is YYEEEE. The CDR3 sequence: CASSREAGGQPQHF.

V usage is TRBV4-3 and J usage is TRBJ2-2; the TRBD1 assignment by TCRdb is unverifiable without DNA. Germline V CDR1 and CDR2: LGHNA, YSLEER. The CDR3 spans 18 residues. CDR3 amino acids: CASSQDLDREQNTGELFF.

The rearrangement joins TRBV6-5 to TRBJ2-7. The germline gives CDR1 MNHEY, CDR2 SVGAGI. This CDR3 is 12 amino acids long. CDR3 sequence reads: CASSYGTKEQYF.

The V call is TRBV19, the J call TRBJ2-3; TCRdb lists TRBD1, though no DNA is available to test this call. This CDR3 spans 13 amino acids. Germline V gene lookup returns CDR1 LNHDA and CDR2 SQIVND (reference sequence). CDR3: CAIRQGGTDTQYF.

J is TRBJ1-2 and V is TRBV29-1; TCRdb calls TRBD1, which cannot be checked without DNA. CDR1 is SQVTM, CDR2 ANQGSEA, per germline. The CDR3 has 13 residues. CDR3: CSVHGTEPYGYTF. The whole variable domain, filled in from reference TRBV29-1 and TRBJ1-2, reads SAVISQKPSRDICQRGTSLTIQCQVDSQVTMMFWYRQQPGQSLTLIATANQGSEATYESGFVIDKFPISRPNLTFSTLTVSNMSPEDSSIYLCSVHGTEPYGYTFGSGTRLTVV.

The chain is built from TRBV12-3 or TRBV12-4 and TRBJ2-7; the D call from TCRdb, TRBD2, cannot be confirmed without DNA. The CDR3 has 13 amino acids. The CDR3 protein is CASSPHLVIEQYF.

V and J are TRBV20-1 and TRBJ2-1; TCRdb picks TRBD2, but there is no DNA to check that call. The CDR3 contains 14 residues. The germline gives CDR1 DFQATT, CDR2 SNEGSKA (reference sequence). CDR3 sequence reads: CSAATSGGAHEQFF.

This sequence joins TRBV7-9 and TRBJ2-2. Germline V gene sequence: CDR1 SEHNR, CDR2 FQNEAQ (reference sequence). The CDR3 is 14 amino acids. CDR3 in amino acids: CASSLVDRTGELFF.

The CDR3 loop reads CASSPLLGNEQFF. The chain joins TRBV9 to TRBJ2-1; TCRdb gives TRBD1 as the D gene, but with no DNA this cannot be confirmed. This CDR3 contains 13 residues. Looked up from germline, CDR1 is SGDLS and CDR2 is YYNGEE.

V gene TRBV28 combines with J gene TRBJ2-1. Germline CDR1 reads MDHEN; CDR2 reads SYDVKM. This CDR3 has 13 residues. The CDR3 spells CASSLDQYNEQFF.

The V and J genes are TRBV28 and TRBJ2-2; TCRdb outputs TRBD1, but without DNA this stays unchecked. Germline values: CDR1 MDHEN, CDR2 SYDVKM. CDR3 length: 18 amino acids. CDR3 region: CASSFWSPGQGKTGELFF.

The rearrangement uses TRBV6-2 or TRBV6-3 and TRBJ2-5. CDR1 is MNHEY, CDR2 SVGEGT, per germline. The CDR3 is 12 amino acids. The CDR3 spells CASSSTEETQYF.

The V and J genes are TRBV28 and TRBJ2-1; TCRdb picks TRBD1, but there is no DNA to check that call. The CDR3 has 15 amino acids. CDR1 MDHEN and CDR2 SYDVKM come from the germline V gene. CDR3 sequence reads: CASSSTGTGVVEQFF.

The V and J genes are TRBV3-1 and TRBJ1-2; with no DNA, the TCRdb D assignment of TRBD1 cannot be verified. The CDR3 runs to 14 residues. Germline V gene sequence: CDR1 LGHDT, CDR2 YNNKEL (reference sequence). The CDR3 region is CASSQAGEFYGYTF. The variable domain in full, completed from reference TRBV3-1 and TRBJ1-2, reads DTAVSQTPKYLVTQMGNDKSIKCEQNLGHDTMYWYKQDSKKFLKIMFSYNNKELIINETVPNRFSPKSPDKAHLNLHINSLELGDSAVYFCASSQAGEFYGYTFGSGTRLTVV.

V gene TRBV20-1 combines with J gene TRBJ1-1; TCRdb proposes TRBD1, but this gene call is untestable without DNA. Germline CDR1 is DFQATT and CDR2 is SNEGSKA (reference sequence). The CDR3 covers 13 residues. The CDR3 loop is CSARGGAGTEAFF.

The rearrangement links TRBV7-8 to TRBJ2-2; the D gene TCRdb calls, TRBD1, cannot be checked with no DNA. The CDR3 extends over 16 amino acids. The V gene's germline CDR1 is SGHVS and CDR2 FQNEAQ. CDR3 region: CASSPAGTGNTGELFF.

This CDR3 is CASSSTNYEQYF. V gene TRBV7-9 combines with J gene TRBJ2-7. There are 12 residues in the CDR3. Germline assignment: CDR1 SEHNR and CDR2 FQNEAQ (reference sequence).